The following is a T cell receptor (beta chain) sequence with its context. The target antigen is unknown. The CDR3 length is 15 residues. Germline V CDR1 and CDR2: SEHNR, FQNEAQ (reference sequence). Trimming left V 1 base short and J 4 bases short, with 10 bases between. This table comes from immunoSEQ multiplex PCR, and its TCRdb copy is limited to in-frame clones, with some not included. The sample has some 49,000 clones, about 79% seen once. The data derive from a study of OX40 agonist ivuxolimab in advanced cancers. The wider study: Patients received ivuxolimab, an intravenous treatment, every 2 weeks at 0.01 to 10 mg/kg. Partial responses, seen in three patients, involved one hepatocellular carcinoma and two cutaneous melanomas.

General observations from the study: Antigen specificity remained undetermined for the expanded peripheral T cells.

Sequencing used CD4+ or CD8+ T cells sorted from blood, obtained in a trial of the OX40 agonist ivuxolimab. This receptor was identified in an adult with an advanced solid tumor such as melanoma, head and neck, liver or kidney cancer. The chain combines TRBV7-9 with TRBJ2-2, with D perhaps matching TRBD1 (6 bases). The CDR3 spells CASSLVGAITGELFF. CDR3 bases: TGTGCCAGCAGCTTAGTGGGGGCGATCACCGGGGAGCTGTTTTTT. Full variable domain (missing parts from reference TRBV7-9 and TRBJ2-2): DTGVSQNPRHKITKRGQNVTFRCDPISEHNRLYWYRQTLGQGPEFLTYFQNEAQLEKSRLLSDRFSAERPKGSFSTLEIQRTEQGDSAMYLCASSLVGAITGELFFGEGSRLTVL.